This note documents a single T cell receptor beta chain sequence. Antigen specificity is unknown. The data derive from a study of cytomegalovirus exposure and HLA in healthy donors. Broader study findings: Within a later analysis, the majority of CMV-associated TCR beta chains appeared HLA-restricted.

Primers included in the PCR were 60 Vbeta and 13 Jbeta primers. TCRdb's table, derived via immunoSEQ multiplex PCR, lists solely in-frame clones and lacks some. The profile covers some 120,000 clones, with less than 90% appearing a single time and roughly 20% taken by the ten largest. V lost 7 bases and J lost 5, with 18 bases in between. This CDR3 has 15 amino acids. The germline gives CDR1 SGHTA, CDR2 FQGTGA. The chain recombines TRBV7-3 with TRBJ1-5; tentative D call: TRBD1 (6 bases). This receptor was taken from a man aged 18 to 29 in good health and CMV-seropositive. Sequenced material: PBMCs. The CDR3 protein is CASNRDTLGYQPQHF. In nucleotides, the CDR3 is TGTGCCAGCAACCGGGACACCCTAGGCTATCAGCCCCAGCATTTT.